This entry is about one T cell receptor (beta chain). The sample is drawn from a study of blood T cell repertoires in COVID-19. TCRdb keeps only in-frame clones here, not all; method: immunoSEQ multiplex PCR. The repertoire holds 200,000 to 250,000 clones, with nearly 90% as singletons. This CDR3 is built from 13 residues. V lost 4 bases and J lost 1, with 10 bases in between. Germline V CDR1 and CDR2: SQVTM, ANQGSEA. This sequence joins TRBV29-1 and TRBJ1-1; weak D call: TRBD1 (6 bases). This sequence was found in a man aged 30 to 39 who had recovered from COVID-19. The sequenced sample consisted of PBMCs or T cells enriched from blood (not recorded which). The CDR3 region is CSVVPRGNTEAFF. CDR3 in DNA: TGCAGCGTTGTACCCAGGGGGAACACTGAAGCTTTCTTT.